The TCR beta chain described here comes from a study of blood T cell repertoires in COVID-19. TCRdb's table, derived via immunoSEQ multiplex PCR, lists solely in-frame clones and lacks some. The sample yields around 330,000 clones, roughly 87% seen once. V dropped 7 bases and J dropped 8 bases, with 14 bases sitting between them. This CDR3 region has 12 residues. Germline CDR1 and CDR2: MDHEN and SYDVKM. This receptor was identified in a woman under 30 who had recovered from COVID-19. V is TRBV28 and J is TRBJ1-2; D may be TRBD1 (6 bases). Sequencing was carried out using PBMCs or T cells enriched from blood (not recorded which). CDR3 sequence (DNA): TGTGCCAGCACCGTAGGGGGACGCGGCTACACCTTC. Protein product: CASTVGGRGYTF.